This T cell receptor (beta chain) came from a study of post-analysis software for immune sequencing data. Study-level points and caveats: The study found TRBV5-6, TRBV5-1 and TRBV20-1 among several TRBV segments more frequent in patients than controls. The study found significantly lower normalized Chao1 diversity in multiple sclerosis patients than in controls. Co-batched samples clustered tightly together by F measure.

With regard to this clonotype: What it binds is not known.

This CDR3 region has 15 residues. Per the germline V gene, CDR1 is ENHRY and CDR2 is SYGVKD. The ends were cut back, 3 bases at V and 3 bases at J, with 12 bases in the middle. Unique molecular identifiers were carried by the TCR beta cDNA libraries. There were 1 to 10 million T cells, and about 500,000 cDNA molecules came from them. Each CDR3 protein gets one entry after TCRdb re-called the PCR reads with MiXCR. The table lists hundreds of thousands of distinct CDR3 sequences, approximately 57% of them singletons, with 4.6% in the top ten. The sequence was collected from a girl under 18 with multiple sclerosis. The chain has TRBV10-3 and TRBJ2-4, with a possible D match to TRBD1 (6 bases). Sequencing used blood. Here the CDR3 DNA reads TGTGCCATCAGTGATCAGGGGCCGGGCAAAAACATTCAGTACTTC. Its protein is CAISDQGPGKNIQYF.